This TCR beta chain was sequenced in a study of shared T cell receptors in the human thymus. The J segment lost 0 bases and the V segment lost 5 bases, leaving 10 bases of the junction unmatched. The CDR3 consists of 17 residues. CDR1 LNHNV and CDR2 YYDKDF come from the germline V gene (reference sequence). Assay: immunoSEQ multiplex PCR; the TCRdb copy retains only in-frame clones and omits some. The sample yields hundreds of thousands of clones, 70% to 90% seen once. The same sample was also studied in work on human thymus T cells.

Sample: thymocytes. This TCR was recovered from a boy in the first two years of life with a congenital heart defect. The rearrangement links TRBV15 to TRBJ2-7; 10 bases fit TRBD2. CDR3 DNA sequence: TGTGCCACCAGCCGGGACCTAGCGGGAGCGTCCTCCTACGAGCAGTACTTC. This gives the protein CATSRDLAGASSYEQYF. Combining the CDR3 with reference TRBV15 and TRBJ2-7 gives the whole variable domain DAMVIQNPRYQVTQFGKPVTLSCSQTLNHNVMYWYQQKSSQAPKLLFHYYDKDFNNEADTPDNFQSRRPNTSFCFLDIRSPGLGDTAMYLCATSRDLAGASSYEQYFGPGTRLTVT.